The T cell receptor beta chain described here comes from a study of blood T cell repertoires in COVID-19. Using immunoSEQ multiplex PCR, the repertoire was profiled, and TCRdb retains in-frame clones only, with some absent. The profile shows under 250,000 clones, around 90% of them singletons. V dropped 5 bases and J dropped 13; count of bases not matched to a gene: 11. CDR3 length: 14 amino acids. Germline CDR1 reads LNHDA; CDR2 reads SQIVND (reference sequence). The V gene is TRBV19, the J gene TRBJ1-6, with 7 bases that match TRBD1. The sample was PBMCs or T cells enriched from blood (not recorded which). The TCR originated in a woman in her thirties or forties who had been exposed to COVID-19. The CDR3 is CASSRAQGEWPLHF. The CDR3 nucleotides read TGTGCCAGTAGTCGGGCGCAGGGGGAATGGCCCCTCCACTTT.